Reported below is one T cell receptor (beta chain). Its antigen remains unknown. The sample is drawn from a study of T cell responses to AZD1222 COVID-19 vaccine. Study-wide results and limits: Spike was spanned by vaccine-associated CD4 TCRs, with dominance at 160-218 and 743-854. In all cases, repertoires were sampled only after the peak T cell response. There were mostly white British donors and more females than males, and clonal diversity was possibly underestimated.

Here immunoSEQ multiplex PCR was the method, and the copy in TCRdb shows in-frame clones only, minus some. In the table there are more than 65,000 clones, 70% to 90% of which are singletons. Second-dose schedules of about 4 or about 12 weeks were combined. This CDR3 region has 15 residues. Germline assignment: CDR1 LGHDT and CDR2 YNNKEL (reference sequence). V lost 0 bases, J lost 4 bases, and 10 bases lay in between. This material consisted of peripheral blood, taken 28 days after the second AZD1222 dose. This sequence originates from an adult who received the AZD1222 COVID-19 vaccine. The chain couples TRBV3-1 (or the pseudogene TRBV3-2) to TRBJ2-4; D is uncertain. The CDR3 sequence: CASSQEQTTKNIQYF. DNA of the CDR3: TGTGCCAGCAGCCAAGAACAAACGACAAAAAACATTCAGTACTTC.